This is a list of T cell receptor beta chains from one sample in a study of T cells in Graves' hyperthyroidism and ophthalmopathy. TCRdb redid the calling of the multiplex PCR reads with MiXCR, one entry per CDR3 protein. There are about 300,000 distinct CDR3 sequences in the sample; roughly 19% occur only once, and 39% lies in the top ten. Sequenced input: blood. The receptor source for this set is a man aged 50-60 years with Graves' ophthalmopathy. The CDR3 runs from the conserved cysteine through the conserved F or W. Each record gives: D gene, J gene, clone size, V gene, CDR3 DNA, CDR3 protein. A D gene is named only where the DNA matches it firmly. The listing skips clone size in some rows; elsewhere it reads once, few, many or a size class.

TRBD1 TRBJ2-7 . TRBV29-1 TGCAGCGTTGAAAGCCTACAGGGGTTTGGGTCCTACGAGCAGTACTTC CSVESLQGFGSYEQYF
. TRBJ2-7 . TRBV11-2 TGTGCCAGCAGCTTAGAGTGGGGGCGGGACGAGCAGTACTTC CASSLEWGRDEQYF
TRBD1 TRBJ1-2 . TRBV9 TGTGCCAGCGAGGGGGCGCCTAACTATGGCTACACCTTC CASEGAPNYGYTF
. TRBJ2-1 few TRBV7-3 TGTGCCAGCAGTCTCTATTCTAGCTCCTACAATGAGCAGTTCTTC CASSLYSSSYNEQFF
. TRBJ1-1 few TRBV19 TGTGCCAGTAGTATGGGATATGAAGCTTTCTTT CASSMGYEAFF
. TRBJ2-5 few TRBV20-1 TGCAGTGCTAGAGCCCAGAGGGTACGGACCCAGTACTTC CSARAQRVRTQYF
TRBD1 TRBJ1-2 . TRBV5-1 TGCGCCAGCAGCTTGGAGACAGGGACCTATGGCTACACCTTC CASSLETGTYGYTF
. TRBJ1-3 few TRBV20-1 TGCAGTGCTAGAGAAACAGGGACGGCTGGAAACACCATATATTTT CSARETGTAGNTIYF
TRBD2 TRBJ2-1 many TRBV11-2 TGTGCCAGCAGCCTGACCTTGACTAGCGGGAGTGTGAATGAGCAGTTCTTC CASSLTLTSGSVNEQFF
. TRBJ1-2 . TRBV28 TGTGCCAGCCAGAGGGGAGGGCCAAACTATGGCTACACCTTC CASQRGGPNYGYTF
. TRBJ2-7 few TRBV12-3/TRBV12-4 TGTGCCAGCAGTTTTCCCCCGGGACGGGGCTCCTACGAGCAGTACTTC CASSFPPGRGSYEQYF
TRBD2 TRBJ2-1 . TRBV28 TGTGCCAGCTGGACTAGCGGGGGTGGCCCCTCTTGGAATGAGCAGTTCTTC CASWTSGGGPSWNEQFF
TRBD2 TRBJ2-1 . TRBV18 TGTGCCAGCTCACCTATGAGCGGGAGTAATTCTGAGCAGTTCTTC CASSPMSGSNSEQFF
. TRBJ2-6 . TRBV5-6 TGTGCCAGCAGCTTGGGTCGCTCTGGGGCCAACGTCCTGACTTTC CASSLGRSGANVLTF
. TRBJ2-2 . TRBV6-2/TRBV6-3 TGTGCCTCCAAGAGTGGCGGGGAGCTGTTTTTT CASKSGGELFF
. TRBJ2-2 many TRBV5-1 TGCGCCAGCAGCTTGGCCGGGTCCACCGGGGAGCTGTTTTTT CASSLAGSTGELFF
. TRBJ2-1 many TRBV3-1 TGTGCCAGCAGCCAAGATACCCAGCGGCACTCCTACAATGAGCAGTTCTTC CASSQDTQRHSYNEQFF
TRBD2 TRBJ2-3 many TRBV5-1 TGCGCCAGCAGCTTGGTAGGGACTAGCAGCACAGATACGCAGTATTTT CASSLVGTSSTDTQYF
TRBD2 TRBJ2-7 many TRBV20-1 TGCAGTGCTAGACAACTAGCGAATCTCTACGAGCAGTACTTC CSARQLANLYEQYF
. TRBJ1-1 . TRBV5-1 TGCGCCAGCAGCTTGGATGGAGGGACCCAAGTGGGTGAAGCTTTCTTT CASSLDGGTQVGEAFF
. TRBJ2-5 . TRBV6-5 TGTGCCAGCAGTTACGAGGCCCGCGGAGAGACCCAGTACTTC CASSYEARGETQYF
. TRBJ2-5 . TRBV6-5 TGTGCCAGCAGTTCCTCCCGGCTCAGGGGACGAGAGACCCAGTACTTC CASSSSRLRGRETQYF
. TRBJ2-7 . TRBV11-2 TGTGCCAGCAGCTTTCAGGGTTTGAACGAGCAGTACTTC CASSFQGLNEQYF
. TRBJ1-6 many TRBV20-1 TGCAGTGGAAGGAGGGGATTTAATTCACCCCTCCACTTT CSGRRGFNSPLHF
. TRBJ1-1 many TRBV30 TGTGCCTGGAGTCCCCGGTCTGAAGCTTTCTTT CAWSPRSEAFF
TRBD1 TRBJ2-2 . TRBV5-1 TGCGCCAGCAGCTTGGATGGGACAGGGTTCACCGGGGAGCTGTTTTTT CASSLDGTGFTGELFF
. TRBJ2-2 few TRBV24-1 TGTGCCACCAGTGCTGGGTTCACCGGGGAGCTGTTTTTT CATSAGFTGELFF
TRBD2 TRBJ2-1 many TRBV20-1 TGCAGTGCAAAGCTGGCGGGAGCATACAATGAGCAGTTCTTC CSAKLAGAYNEQFF
. TRBJ1-1 many TRBV18 TGTGCCAGCTCACCAAGGGTGAACACTGAAGCTTTCTTT CASSPRVNTEAFF
. TRBJ1-2 . TRBV30 TGTGCCTTTGGACCGACTAACTATGGCTACACCTTC CAFGPTNYGYTF
. TRBJ2-2 many TRBV28 TGTGCCAGCACCCCTGGGGCACCGAGAACCGGGGAGCTGTTTTTT CASTPGAPRTGELFF
. TRBJ2-5 many TRBV2 TGTGCCAGCACTGGAGGAGGGGGAGAGACCCAGTACTTC CASTGGGGETQYF
. TRBJ2-2 few TRBV5-1 TGCGCCAGCAGCCAAGGGGCAGGGATGAACACCGGGGAGCTGTTTTTT CASSQGAGMNTGELFF
. TRBJ1-1 many TRBV28 TGTGCCAGCAGTCAACAGGTCAGCACTGAAGCTTTCTTT CASSQQVSTEAFF
. TRBJ2-7 few TRBV7-9 TGTGCCAGCGGGGGCGGATCCAACTACGAGCAGTACTTC CASGGGSNYEQYF
TRBD2 TRBJ2-1 . TRBV24-1 TGTGCCACCCAGTCGGGTCACGCGGGAGGCCCTGGGCAGTTCTTC CATQSGHAGGPGQFF
. TRBJ2-3 . TRBV10-3 TGTGCCATCAGTGAGGGTAGCGCGAACACAGATACGCAGTATTTT CAISEGSANTDTQYF
. TRBJ1-4 few TRBV5-6 TGTGCCAGCAGCTTCCGAAACAGCGAAAAACTGTTTTTT CASSFRNSEKLFF
TRBD1 TRBJ2-7 many TRBV5-8 TGTGCCAGCAGCCGTATTGGGACAGGCTACGAGCAGTACTTC CASSRIGTGYEQYF
TRBD2 TRBJ2-1 many TRBV28 TGTGCCAGCACCGAACTAGCGGGAGAAGGTGAGCAGTTCTTC CASTELAGEGEQFF
. TRBJ1-2 . TRBV6-5 TGTGCCGGCAGTTACAGCCGGGGAACAGCTAACTATGGCTACACCTTC CAGSYSRGTANYGYTF
. TRBJ2-7 . TRBV27 TGTGCCAGCAGTTTTAGCCCCGTCTACGAGCAGTACTTC CASSFSPVYEQYF